The T cell receptor beta chain under discussion was sequenced for a study of shared clonotypes between healthy human individuals. The study's findings and limits: Rarefaction curves obtained for sorted subsets showed sequencing incomplete despite large depth. Non-shared clonotypes displayed generation probabilities falling below those of clonotypes present in all four donors.

Clones were read by immunoSEQ multiplex PCR, and TCRdb kept only the in-frame ones, dropping some. Of 650,000 to 800,000 clones in the sample, about 91% were seen once. The naive CD8 fraction comprised CD45RO-negative cells positively selected for CCR7 and excluded terminally differentiated effector memory CD45RA+ cells. Each of the donors was a healthy adult who was HIV-negative and had not had a recent acute infection or vaccination. With V trimmed by 4 bases and J by 5 bases, 7 bases remained unmatched. Germline V gene sequence: CDR1 SGHTS, CDR2 YDEGEE. The CDR3 contains 14 residues. Of note for this clone: Its antigen is as yet unknown.

The receptor's source is a man aged 30 to 45 in good health. The sequenced sample was naive CD8+ T cells sorted from blood. J is TRBJ2-5 and V is TRBV5-8; the match to TRBD1 covers 8 bases. CDR3 sequence reads: CASSGFRGPETQYF. The DNA for the CDR3 is TGTGCCAGCAGCGGTTTCAGGGGGCCCGAGACCCAGTACTTC. The full variable domain, with the rest looked up from reference TRBV5-8 and TRBJ2-5, is EAGVTQSPTHLIKTRGQQATLRCSPISGHTSVYWYQQALGLGLQFLLWYDEGEERNRGNFPPRFSGRQFPNYSSELNVNALELEDSALYLCASSGFRGPETQYFGPGTRLLVL.